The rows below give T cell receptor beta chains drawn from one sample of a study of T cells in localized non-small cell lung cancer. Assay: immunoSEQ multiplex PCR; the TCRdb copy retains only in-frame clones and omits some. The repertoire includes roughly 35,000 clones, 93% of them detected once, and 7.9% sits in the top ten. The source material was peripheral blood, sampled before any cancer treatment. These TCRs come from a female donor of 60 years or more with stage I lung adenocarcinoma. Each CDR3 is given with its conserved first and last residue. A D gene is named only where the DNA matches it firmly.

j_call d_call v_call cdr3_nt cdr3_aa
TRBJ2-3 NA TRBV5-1 TGCGCCAGCAGCTTTTCAGCGGGTGGCGATACGCAGTATTTT CASSFSAGGDTQYF
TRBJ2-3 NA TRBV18 TGTGCCAGCTCACCCCAAGGGGGGCCTCCAGATACGCAGTATTTT CASSPQGGPPDTQYF
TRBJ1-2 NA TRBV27 TGTGCCAGTTCACGTACAGGGTCCTATGGCTACACCTTC CASSRTGSYGYTF
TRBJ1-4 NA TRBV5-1 TGCGCCAGCAGCTTGGCCGGGGGGCAGGGAGAAAAACTGTTTTTT CASSLAGGQGEKLFF
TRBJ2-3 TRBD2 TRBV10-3 TGTGCCATCAGTATTGGCGGGGGTACGCAGTATTTT CAISIGGGTQYF
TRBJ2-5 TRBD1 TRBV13 TGTGCCAGCAGCCGGGGACAGCAAGAGACCCAGTACTTC CASSRGQQETQYF
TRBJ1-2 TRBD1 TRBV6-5 TGTGCCAGCAGTTATGCCCAACAGGGGAGGCTTGGCTACACCTTC CASSYAQQGRLGYTF
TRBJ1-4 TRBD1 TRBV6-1 TGTGCCGCCGACTCTGCGGGACAGGGGAAAAAACTGTTTTTT CAADSAGQGKKLFF
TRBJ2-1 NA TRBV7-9 TGTGCCAGCAGCTTAGTTCGCGATTACAATGAGCAGTTCTTC CASSLVRDYNEQFF
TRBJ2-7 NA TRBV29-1 TGCAGCGTTGCTCGGGGGCTAGACTACGAGCAGTACTTC CSVARGLDYEQYF
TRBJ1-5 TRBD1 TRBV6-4 TGTGCCAGCAGCGGACAGGAGAATCAGCCCCAGCATTTT CASSGQENQPQHF